What follows are 27 T cell receptor beta chains derived from one specimen sequenced in a study of radiotherapy plus CTLA-4 blockade in lung cancer. Data came from immunoSEQ multiplex PCR; TCRdb stores just in-frame clones and leaves some out. This sample has roughly 78,000 clones; roughly 78% occur once, and the top ten carry 7.1%. The sequences come from peripheral blood, collected from a patient treated with radiotherapy plus ipilimumab. The receptors come from a human donor with non-small cell lung cancer who had a complete response to radiotherapy plus ipilimumab.

J is TRBJ1-1 and V is TRBV30, with a possible D match to TRBD1 (5 bases). Trimming pared 4 bases from V and 0 bases from J, leaving 9 bases between. Per germline, CDR1 GTSNPN and CDR2 SVGIG (reference sequence). This CDR3 is built from 13 residues. Here the CDR3 reads CAWNRMMNTEAFF. The CDR3 DNA reads TGTGCCTGGAACAGGATGATGAACACTGAAGCTTTCTTT.

The genes are TRBV7-8 and TRBJ2-1; 9 bases fit TRBD2. CDR1 is SGHVS, CDR2 FQNEAQ, per germline. J gave up 8 bases and V 8 bases, and 10 bases lay outside the gene matches. The CDR3 consists of 14 residues. DNA of the CDR3: TGTGCCAGCTCCGGACTAGCGCGGGAGGATGAGCAGTTCTTC. Its translation is CASSGLAREDEQFF.

The chain carries TRBV27 and TRBJ2-3; perhaps TRBD2 as D (5 bases). The ends were cut back, 3 bases at V and 2 bases at J, with 12 bases in the middle. Germline CDR1 and CDR2: MNHEY and SMNVEV (reference sequence). The CDR3 totals 15 residues. In DNA form, the CDR3 reads TGTGCCAGCAGTTTGGGCCTAGCAGACACAGATACGCAGTATTTT. Its protein is CASSLGLADTDTQYF.

V and J are TRBV7-2 and TRBJ2-1; the D call may be TRBD1 or TRBD2 (5 bases each). This CDR3 has 16 residues. Trimming took 1 base from V and 0 from J, leaving 10 bases between them. Per germline, CDR1 SGHTA and CDR2 FQGNSA. CDR3 bases: TGTGCCAGCAGCTTAGACGGGACGGGCTCCTACAATGAGCAGTTCTTC. Protein product: CASSLDGTGSYNEQFF.

The gene calls are TRBV2 and TRBJ2-1; 8 bases align to TRBD1. Germline loops: CDR1 SNHLY, CDR2 FYNNEI. This CDR3 has 14 residues. J was trimmed by 8 bases and V by 5 bases; bases with no gene match: 8. The CDR3 DNA sequence: TGTGCCAGCAGTATCGGACAGGGTGTCCATGAGCAGTTCTTC. Translation gives CASSIGQGVHEQFF. Looking up the rest from reference TRBV2 and TRBJ2-1 gives the full variable domain: EPEVTQTPSHQVTQMGQEVILRCVPISNHLYFYWYRQILGQKVEFLVSFYNNEISEKSEIFDDQFSVERPDGSNFTLKIRSTKLEDSAMYFCASSIGQGVHEQFFGPGTRLTVL.

The chain carries TRBV12-5 and TRBJ2-3; D is unresolved. This CDR3 region has 11 residues. The V end lost 2 bases, the J end lost 3 bases, and 0 bases lay between the germline ends. Germline V lookup: CDR1 LGHNT, CDR2 FRNRAP. Here the CDR3 DNA reads TGTGCTAGTGGTTTGACAGATACGCAGTATTTT. It yields the protein CASGLTDTQYF.

In this sample, this clone turned up a few times. The chain employs TRBV19 and TRBJ2-7; 7 nucleotides agree with TRBD1. CDR1 is LNHDA, CDR2 SQIVND, per germline (reference sequence). V dropped 8 bases and J dropped 0; count of bases not matched to a gene: 10. The CDR3 extends over 15 amino acids. The CDR3 sequence: CASRARDSLSYEQYF. The CDR3 coding sequence is TGTGCCAGTCGTGCCCGGGACAGCCTCTCCTACGAGCAGTACTTC.

This chain joins TRBV4-1 and TRBJ1-3, with D unclear. There are 15 residues in the CDR3. V lost 0 bases and J lost 0, with 6 bases in between. Germline-derived CDR1 and CDR2 are MGHRA and YSYEKL. In nucleotides, the CDR3 is TGCGCCAGCAGCCAAGATCCAGACTCTGGAAACACCATATATTTT. Amino acid sequence: CASSQDPDSGNTIYF.

The chain carries TRBV4-3 and TRBJ2-7; D may be TRBD2 (5 bases). The CDR3 totals 16 residues. Germline assignment: CDR1 LGHNA and CDR2 YSLEER. V lost 0 bases and J 0 bases, leaving 12 bases between the germline ends. CDR3: CASSQDLRTFSYEQYV. For the CDR3, the DNA is TGCGCCAGCAGCCAAGATCTCCGGACTTTCTCCTACGAGCAGTACGTC.

With respect to this clone: The same CDR3 arises from other DNA sequences in this sample as well. The rearrangement links TRBV6-1 to TRBJ1-1; weak D call: TRBD1 (6 bases). The CDR3 extends over 13 amino acids. Germline CDR1 MNHNS, CDR2 SASEGT. V lost 7 bases, J lost 3 bases, and 12 bases lay in between. The CDR3 bases are TGTGCCAGCAATACAGGGAAATACACTGAAGCTTTCTTT. Translation gives CASNTGKYTEAFF.

This chain joins TRBV11-3 and TRBJ2-5; 8 nucleotides align to TRBD2. The trim removed 4 bases at V and 2 bases at J, leaving 21 bases unmatched. Per the germline V gene, CDR1 is SGHNT and CDR2 is YENEEA. The CDR3 length is 20 residues. The CDR3 region has the DNA TGTGCCAGCAGCTCCCGAAAGTCCCCTTATACTAGCGGATCACAAGAGACCCAGTACTTC. Its translation is CASSSRKSPYTSGSQETQYF. Based on the CDR3 plus reference TRBV11-3 and TRBJ2-5, the full variable domain is EAGVVQSPRYKIIEKKQPVAFWCNPISGHNTLYWYLQNLGQGPELLIRYENEEAVDDSQLPKDRFSAERLKGVDSTLKIQPAELGDSAVYLCASSSRKSPYTSGSQETQYFGPGTRLLVL.

The chain recombines TRBV27 with TRBJ1-2; possible D gene TRBD1, 5 bases. Trimming removed 2 bases at V and 6 bases at J, with 10 bases between. This CDR3 has 13 amino acids. CDR1 is MNHEY and CDR2 is SMNVEV in the germline V gene (reference sequence). CDR3 region: CASSLTGTHGYTF. CDR3 in DNA: TGTGCCAGCAGTTTAACAGGTACCCATGGCTACACCTTC.

The chain links TRBV2 to TRBJ2-7; the D is unclear. The CDR3 consists of 12 residues. With 8 bases removed from V and 0 bases from J, the gap between germline ends came to 8 bases. CDR1 is SNHLY and CDR2 is FYNNEI in the germline V gene. The CDR3 bases are TGTGCCAGCCTAGGGCTCTCCTACGAGCAGTACTTC. Translation: CASLGLSYEQYF.

This clone appeared once. The chain joins TRBV5-8 to TRBJ1-2; TRBD1 matches at 7 bases. J was trimmed by 4 bases and V by 0 bases; bases with no gene match: 6. The germline V gene has CDR1 SGHTS and CDR2 YDEGEE. The length of the CDR3 is 15 residues. The CDR3 reads CASSLGDRVIYGYTF. CDR3 coding DNA: TGTGCCAGCAGCTTGGGAGACAGGGTAATCTATGGCTACACCTTC.

The chain recombines TRBV5-1 with TRBJ2-1; 8 nucleotides agree with TRBD1. The germline V gene encodes CDR1 SGHRS and CDR2 YFSETQ. J was trimmed by 2 bases and V by 4 bases; bases with no gene match: 5. The CDR3 is made up of 15 amino acids. The CDR3 region is CASSVRDRTYNEQFF. In nucleotides, the CDR3 is TGCGCCAGCAGCGTCCGGGACAGGACCTACAATGAGCAGTTCTTC.

The chain employs TRBV6-6 and TRBJ1-2; the D gene is possibly TRBD1 (6 bases). Germline V gene data show CDR1 as MNHNY and CDR2 as SVGAGI (reference sequence). The CDR3 runs to 14 residues. V lost 0 bases and J lost 8, with 13 bases in between. CDR3 in amino acids: CASSYSGRGEGYTF. CDR3 DNA: TGTGCCAGCAGTTACTCAGGCAGGGGTGAGGGCTACACCTTC.

V is TRBV30 and J is TRBJ1-5; D is unclear. With 5 bases removed from V and 5 bases from J, the gap between germline ends came to 13 bases. CDR1 and CDR2 (germline): GTSNPN, SVGIG (reference sequence). This CDR3 is built from 13 residues. This CDR3 reads CAWGGREHQPQHF. In nucleotides, the CDR3 is TGTGCCTGGGGAGGTCGGGAGCATCAGCCCCAGCATTTT.

The rearrangement joins TRBV5-4 to TRBJ2-2, with 8 bases lining up with TRBD1. Germline CDR1 SGHNT, CDR2 YYREEE (reference sequence). After removal of 2 bases from V and 4 bases from J, the junction contained 7 bases not matched to a gene. The CDR3 is 16 amino acids. CDR3 in amino acids: CASSFGSTGGTGELFF. CDR3 nucleotide sequence: TGTGCCAGCAGCTTTGGTAGCACAGGGGGCACCGGGGAGCTGTTTTTT.

V usage is TRBV10-1 and J usage is TRBJ1-2, with unresolved D. Trimming cost V 9 bases and J 2 bases, with 13 bases left between them. The length of the CDR3 is 13 residues. Germline V gives CDR1 WNHNN, CDR2 SYGVQD (reference sequence). CDR3 in DNA: TGCGCCAGTTCGAAGGACGGGAACTATGGCTACACCTTC. It codes for CASSKDGNYGYTF.

This chain joins TRBV10-3 and TRBJ2-1; D not certain. CDR1 is ENHRY and CDR2 is SYGVKD in the germline V gene. Trimming left V 6 bases short and J 2 bases short, with 17 bases between. The CDR3 loop spans 16 amino acids. The CDR3 sequence is CAIRSPRGATYNEQFF. CDR3 coding DNA: TGTGCCATCAGATCGCCGCGAGGCGCCACCTACAATGAGCAGTTCTTC.

A remark on this clone: This specimen includes other DNA sequences encoding the same CDR3. The chain links TRBV5-4 to TRBJ1-5, with D perhaps matching TRBD1 (6 bases). This CDR3 has 12 residues. Germline lookup yields CDR1 SGHNT and CDR2 YYREEE (reference sequence). Trimming removed 2 bases at V and 6 bases at J, with 6 bases between. CDR3 protein: CASSLQGQPQHF. The DNA for the CDR3 is TGTGCCAGCAGCTTACAGGGTCAGCCCCAGCATTTT.

V is TRBV27 and J is TRBJ2-2; D is perhaps TRBD1 (8 bases). Germline V CDR1 and CDR2: MNHEY, SMNVEV (reference sequence). V lost 7 bases and J lost 4, with 16 bases in between. The CDR3 extends over 15 amino acids. DNA of the CDR3: TGTGCCAGCAAACAGGGGGGGCAGGTCACCGGGGAGCTGTTTTTT. Protein product: CASKQGGQVTGELFF.

The genes are TRBV5-1 and TRBJ2-2; TRBD2 matches at 10 bases. The V gene end was trimmed by 0 bases and the J gene end by 7 bases; junction bases not matched to a gene: 9. The CDR3 extends over 17 amino acids. Germline-derived CDR1 and CDR2 are SGHRS and YFSETQ. CDR3 sequence reads: CASSLAASGSFNGELFF. The CDR3 coding sequence is TGCGCCAGCAGCTTGGCCGCTAGCGGGAGTTTCAACGGGGAGCTGTTTTTT.

The chain recombines TRBV15 with TRBJ2-2, with 8 bases lining up with TRBD1. The V and J ends lost 1 base and 4 bases, in that order; junction bases with no gene match: 8. The CDR3 contains 17 residues. Germline CDR1 and CDR2: LNHNV and YYDKDF (reference sequence). Written as DNA, the CDR3 is TGTGCCACCAGCAGAGTCAGGACAGGGATAGGCACCGGGGAGCTGTTTTTT. It encodes CATSRVRTGIGTGELFF.

This clone was detected once. V and J are TRBV27 and TRBJ2-1; 14 bases fit TRBD2. With V trimmed by 3 bases and J by 5 bases, 15 bases remained unmatched. The germline V gene has CDR1 MNHEY and CDR2 SMNVEV (reference sequence). The CDR3 loop spans 20 amino acids. The CDR3 nucleotides are TGTGCCAGCAGTTTCTTTCCTGGGACTAGCGGGAGATATACCCACAATGAGCAGTTCTTC. Translation: CASSFFPGTSGRYTHNEQFF.

This clone has a single count. This chain joins TRBV4-3 and TRBJ1-4; D unresolved. In germline, CDR1 is LGHNA, CDR2 YSLEER. V was pared by 6 bases and J by 8 bases, with 13 bases between. The CDR3 is 13 residues long. In DNA, the CDR3 is TGCGCCAGCAGTCCTCAGCTGGGAGAAAAACTGTTTTTT. This codes for CASSPQLGEKLFF.

V usage is TRBV2 and J usage is TRBJ2-6, with 8 bases aligning to TRBD1. The CDR3 extends over 15 amino acids. The germline V gene encodes CDR1 SNHLY and CDR2 FYNNEI. Trimming cost V 6 bases and J 2 bases; bases outside gene matches: 3. The CDR3 protein is CASREQGAGANVLTF. CDR3 DNA sequence: TGTGCCAGCAGAGAACAGGGGGCTGGGGCCAACGTCCTGACTTTC.